This T cell receptor (beta chain) was documented in a study of cytomegalovirus exposure and HLA in healthy donors. PCR amplification relied on 60 Vbeta primers (plus 13 Jbeta primers). Repertoires were generated with immunoSEQ multiplex PCR, while TCRdb's copy carries only in-frame clones and drops some. The table has over 130,000 clones, around 78% seen once. J lost 3 bases, V lost 5 bases, and 8 bases had no gene match. CDR3 length: 15 amino acids. Germline-derived CDR1 and CDR2 are MDHEN and SYDVKM. Whole-study results and caveats: Owing to their indistinguishability, certain V segments, notably TRBV6-2 and TRBV6-3, were excluded. Earlier findings revealed that most TCR beta V segments proved productive either about 90% or about 30% of the time. Researchers catalogued 164 TCR beta chains as cytomegalovirus-associated.

As concerns this clone: Its specificity is not known.

The rearrangement joins TRBV28 to TRBJ2-5; TRBD1 matches 8 bases. The receptor was derived from a woman aged 40 to 49 in good health and CMV-seropositive. Sequenced: PBMCs. DNA of the CDR3: TGTGCCAGCAGTGGCTCGGACAGGGCCGAAGAGACCCAGTACTTC. Translating gives CASSGSDRAEETQYF. Complete variable domain (other parts from reference TRBV28 and TRBJ2-5): DVKVTQSSRYLVKRTGEKVFLECVQDMDHENMFWYRQDPGLGLRLIYFSYDVKMKEKGDIPEGYSVSREKKERFSLILESASTNQTSMYLCASSGSDRAEETQYFGPGTRLLVL.